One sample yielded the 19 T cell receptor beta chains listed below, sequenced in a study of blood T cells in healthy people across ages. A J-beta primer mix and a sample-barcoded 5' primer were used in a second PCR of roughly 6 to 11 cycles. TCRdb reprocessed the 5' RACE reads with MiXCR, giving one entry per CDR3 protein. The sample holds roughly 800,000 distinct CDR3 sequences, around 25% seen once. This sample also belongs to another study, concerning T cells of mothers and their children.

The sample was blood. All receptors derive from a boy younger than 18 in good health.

Here the CDR3 reads CASSEYFSEGEFF. The DNA for the CDR3 is TGTGCCAGCAGTGAATATTTCAGCGAGGGAGAGTTCTTC. This chain uses TRBV25-1 with TRBJ2-1, with D tentatively TRBD2 (5 bases). There are 13 residues in the CDR3. V was trimmed by 0 bases and J by 14 bases, leaving 14 bases between them. CDR1 is MGHDK, CDR2 SYGVNS, per germline.

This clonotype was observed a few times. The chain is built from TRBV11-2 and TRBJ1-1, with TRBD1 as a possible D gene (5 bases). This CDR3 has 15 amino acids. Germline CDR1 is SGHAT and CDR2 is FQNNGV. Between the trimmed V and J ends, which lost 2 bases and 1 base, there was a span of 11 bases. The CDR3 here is CASSLFGTTNTEAFF. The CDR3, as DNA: TGTGCCAGCAGCTTATTCGGGACCACGAACACTGAAGCTTTCTTT.

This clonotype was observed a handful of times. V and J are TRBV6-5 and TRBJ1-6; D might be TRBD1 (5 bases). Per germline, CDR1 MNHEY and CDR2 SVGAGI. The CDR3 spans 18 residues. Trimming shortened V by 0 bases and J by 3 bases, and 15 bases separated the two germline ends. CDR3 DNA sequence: TGTGCCAGCAGTTACTCGCCAAGACAGCCAGACTATAATTCACCCCTCCACTTT. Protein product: CASSYSPRQPDYNSPLHF.

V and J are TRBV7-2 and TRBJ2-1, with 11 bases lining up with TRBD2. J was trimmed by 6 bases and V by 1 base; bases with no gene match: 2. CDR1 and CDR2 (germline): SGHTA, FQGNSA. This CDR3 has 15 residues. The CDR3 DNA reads TGTGCCAGCAGCTTAGGTAGCGGGAGGGTCAATGAGCAGTTCTTC. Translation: CASSLGSGRVNEQFF.

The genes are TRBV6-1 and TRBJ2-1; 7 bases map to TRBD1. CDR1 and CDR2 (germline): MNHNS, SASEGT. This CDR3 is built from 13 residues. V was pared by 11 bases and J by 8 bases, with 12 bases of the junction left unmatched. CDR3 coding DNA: TGTGCCTGGGGCAGGGGGATATCTGATGAGCAGTTCTTC. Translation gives CAWGRGISDEQFF.

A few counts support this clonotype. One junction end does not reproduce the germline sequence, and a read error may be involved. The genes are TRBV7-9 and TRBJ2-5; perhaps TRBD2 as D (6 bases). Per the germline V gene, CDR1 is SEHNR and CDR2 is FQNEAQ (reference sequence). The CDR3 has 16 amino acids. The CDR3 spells CAGSFSGALPYNEQLF. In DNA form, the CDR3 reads TGTGCCGGCAGCTTTAGCGGAGCCCTACCCTACAATGAGCAGCTCTTC.

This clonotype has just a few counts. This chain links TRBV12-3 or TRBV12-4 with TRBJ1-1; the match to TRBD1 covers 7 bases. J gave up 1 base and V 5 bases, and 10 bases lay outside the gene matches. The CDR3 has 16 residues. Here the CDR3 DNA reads TGTGCCAGCAGTGGGAGACAGGGTACCCAGAACACTGAAGCTTTCTTT. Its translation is CASSGRQGTQNTEAFF.

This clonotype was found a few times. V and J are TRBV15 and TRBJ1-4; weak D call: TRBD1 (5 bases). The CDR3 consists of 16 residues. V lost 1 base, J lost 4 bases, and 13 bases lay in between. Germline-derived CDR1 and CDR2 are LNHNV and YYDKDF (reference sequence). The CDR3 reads CATSRAGWGGNEKLFF. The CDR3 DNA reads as TGTGCCACCAGCAGAGCGGGTTGGGGGGGTAATGAAAAACTGTTTTTT.

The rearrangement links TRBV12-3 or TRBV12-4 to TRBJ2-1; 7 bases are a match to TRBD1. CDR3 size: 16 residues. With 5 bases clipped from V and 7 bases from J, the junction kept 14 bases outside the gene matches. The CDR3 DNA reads TGTGCCAGCAGTCCGCCGAAATTAGGGGGCAGTAATGAGCAGTTCTTC. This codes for CASSPPKLGGSNEQFF.

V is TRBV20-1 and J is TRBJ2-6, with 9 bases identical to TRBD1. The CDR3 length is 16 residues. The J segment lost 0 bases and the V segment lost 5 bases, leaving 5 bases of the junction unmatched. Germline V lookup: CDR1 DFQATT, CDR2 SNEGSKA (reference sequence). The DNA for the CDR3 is TGCAGTGCTTCACAGGGGGCGGTCTCTGGGGCCAACGTCCTGACTTTC. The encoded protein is CSASQGAVSGANVLTF.

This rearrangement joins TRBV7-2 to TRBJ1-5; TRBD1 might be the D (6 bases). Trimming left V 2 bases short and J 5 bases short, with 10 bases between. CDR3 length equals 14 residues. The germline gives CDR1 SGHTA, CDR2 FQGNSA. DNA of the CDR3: TGTGCCAGCAGCTTAAGGCCAGGGGATCAGCCCCAGCATTTT. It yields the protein CASSLRPGDQPQHF.

The CDR3 protein is CASSLGGSTQYF. The CDR3 region has the DNA TGTGCCAGCAGTCTAGGCGGATCTACGCAGTATTTT. The rearrangement links TRBV12-3 or TRBV12-4 to TRBJ2-3; D ambiguous. The CDR3 length is 12 residues. Trimming left V 5 bases short and J 8 bases short, with 11 bases between.

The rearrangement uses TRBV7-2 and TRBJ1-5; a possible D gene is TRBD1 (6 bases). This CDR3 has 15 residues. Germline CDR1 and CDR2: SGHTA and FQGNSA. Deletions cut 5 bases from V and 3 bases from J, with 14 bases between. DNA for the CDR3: TGTGCCAGCAGCGTTAGGAGGGGGTTCAATCAGCCCCAGCATTTT. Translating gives CASSVRRGFNQPQHF. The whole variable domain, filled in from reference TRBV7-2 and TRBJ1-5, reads GAGVSQSPSNKVTEKGKDVELRCDPISGHTALYWYRQSLGQGLEFLIYFQGNSAPDKSGLPSDRFSAERTGGSVSTLTIQRTQQEDSAVYLCASSVRRGFNQPQHFGDGTRLSIL.

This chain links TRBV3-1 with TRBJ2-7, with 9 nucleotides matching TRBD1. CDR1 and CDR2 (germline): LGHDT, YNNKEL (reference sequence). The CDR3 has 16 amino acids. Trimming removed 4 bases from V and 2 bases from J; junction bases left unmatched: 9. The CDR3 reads CASSPGGTGWAYEQYF. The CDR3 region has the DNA TGTGCCAGCAGCCCAGGAGGGACAGGGTGGGCCTACGAGCAGTACTTC.

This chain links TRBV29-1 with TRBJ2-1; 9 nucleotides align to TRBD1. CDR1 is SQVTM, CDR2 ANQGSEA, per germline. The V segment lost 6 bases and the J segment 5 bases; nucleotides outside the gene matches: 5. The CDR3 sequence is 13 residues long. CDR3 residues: CSVPGQGHNEQFF. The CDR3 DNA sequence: TGCAGCGTACCGGGACAGGGCCACAATGAGCAGTTCTTC.

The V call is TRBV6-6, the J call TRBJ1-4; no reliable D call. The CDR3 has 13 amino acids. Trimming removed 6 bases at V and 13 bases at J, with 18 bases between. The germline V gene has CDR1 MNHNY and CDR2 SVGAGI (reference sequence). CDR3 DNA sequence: TGTGCCAGCAGCCAATCAAGGGAGGGTACACTGTTTTTT. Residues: CASSQSREGTLFF.

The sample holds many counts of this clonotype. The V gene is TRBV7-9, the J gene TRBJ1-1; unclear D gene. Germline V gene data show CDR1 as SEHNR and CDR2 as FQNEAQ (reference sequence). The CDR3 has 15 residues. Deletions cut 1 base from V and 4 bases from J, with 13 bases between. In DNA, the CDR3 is TGTGCCAGCAGCTTAGGACGAGGAAAGCTCACTGAAGCTTTCTTT. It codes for CASSLGRGKLTEAFF.

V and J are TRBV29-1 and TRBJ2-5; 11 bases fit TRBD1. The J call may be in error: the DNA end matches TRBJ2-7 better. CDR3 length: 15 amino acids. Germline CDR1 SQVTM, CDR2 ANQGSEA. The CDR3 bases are TGCAGCGTTCTATCGGGACAGGGGGTCTTCTACGAGCAGTACTTC. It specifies CSVLSGQGVFYEQYF.

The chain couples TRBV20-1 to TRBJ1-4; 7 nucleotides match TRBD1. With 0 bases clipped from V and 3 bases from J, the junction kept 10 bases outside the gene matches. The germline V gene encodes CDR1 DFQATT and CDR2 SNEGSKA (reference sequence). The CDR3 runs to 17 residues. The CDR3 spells CSARDIQGSQSNEKLFF. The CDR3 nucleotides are TGCAGTGCTAGAGATATACAGGGGTCGCAGTCTAATGAAAAACTGTTTTTT.